This entry lists 26 T cell receptor beta chains sequenced from one sample in a study of blood T cell repertoires in COVID-19. TCRdb's copy holds only in-frame clones and misses some; the assay was immunoSEQ multiplex PCR. The sample has 150,000 to 200,000 clones; around nine tenths are singletons. The sample was peripheral blood. The receptors derive from a woman in her 70s with COVID-19, enrolled during active disease.

The chain recombines TRBV29-1 with TRBJ2-1; a weak D match, TRBD1 (6 bases). The CDR3 length is 12 residues. Per the germline V gene, CDR1 is SQVTM and CDR2 is ANQGSEA. Written as DNA, the CDR3 is TGCAGGGCGGACACAGGGAGCGCAGAGCAGTTCTTC. This codes for CRADTGSAEQFF.

This sequence joins TRBV11-2 and TRBJ2-7; D not resolved. CDR1 SGHAT and CDR2 FQNNGV come from the germline V gene. The CDR3 is 13 residues long. V gave up 1 base and J gave up 1 base, with 5 bases separating them. CDR3 sequence: CASSLAGSYEQYF. CDR3 nucleotides: TGTGCCAGCAGCTTAGCGGGTTCCTACGAGCAGTACTTC.

V is TRBV28 and J is TRBJ1-3; the D gene is possibly TRBD1 (5 bases). Trimming removed 3 bases from V and 0 bases from J, with 9 bases in between. Germline-derived CDR1 and CDR2 are MDHEN and SYDVKM. This CDR3 has 15 residues. CDR3 sequence: CASSFGGTSGNTIYF. DNA for the CDR3: TGTGCCAGCAGTTTTGGCGGGACCTCTGGAAACACCATATATTTT.

A single count supports this clone. The chain joins TRBV30 to TRBJ2-7; 9 nucleotides match TRBD2. Germline CDR1 GTSNPN, CDR2 SVGIG (reference sequence). This CDR3 has 14 residues. Losses at the gene ends were 3 bases for V and 2 bases for J; bases not matched to a gene: 5. The CDR3 DNA follows: TGTGCCTGGAGAATAGCGGGAGAGCCCTACGAGCAGTACTTC. Translated, it gives CAWRIAGEPYEQYF.

V and J are TRBV19 and TRBJ2-1; 10 positions agree with TRBD2. CDR1 is LNHDA, CDR2 SQIVND, per germline (reference sequence). V was clipped by 6 bases and J by 4 bases; unmatched bases: 6. This CDR3 contains 15 residues. The CDR3 region is CASRSGTSAYNEQFF. CDR3 in DNA: TGTGCCAGTAGGTCCGGGACTAGCGCTTACAATGAGCAGTTCTTC. Full variable domain (missing parts from reference TRBV19 and TRBJ2-1): DGGITQSPKYLFRKEGQNVTLSCEQNLNHDAMYWYRQDPGQGLRLIYYSQIVNDFQKGDIAEGYSVSREKKESFPLTVTSAQKNPTAFYLCASRSGTSAYNEQFFGPGTRLTVL.

The rearrangement uses TRBV7-2 and TRBJ1-1; D not resolved. V dropped 3 bases and J dropped 6 bases, with 11 bases sitting between them. Per germline, CDR1 SGHTA and CDR2 FQGNSA. The CDR3 is 13 residues long. The DNA for the CDR3 is TGTGCCAGCAGCTTTGGGCCAAAAGCTGAAGCTTTCTTT. As protein: CASSFGPKAEAFF.

This clone has only a few counts. This sequence joins TRBV3-1 (or the pseudogene TRBV3-2) and TRBJ1-2, with 9 positions matching TRBD1. The germline V gene encodes CDR1 LGHDT and CDR2 YNNKEL (reference sequence). The CDR3 contains 16 residues. J gave up 6 bases and V 2 bases, and 10 bases lay outside the gene matches. This CDR3 is CASSQKGDRVFHGYTF. As DNA, the CDR3 is TGTGCCAGCAGCCAAAAGGGGGACAGGGTTTTTCATGGCTACACCTTC.

The chain recombines TRBV28 with TRBJ1-2, with TRBD1 as a possible D gene (5 bases). Per the germline V gene, CDR1 is MDHEN and CDR2 is SYDVKM. V lost 2 bases and J lost 5, with 9 bases in between. The CDR3 is made up of 13 amino acids. DNA of the CDR3: TGTGCCAGCAGTTTACAGGCAGGGTATGGCTACACCTTC. Amino acid sequence: CASSLQAGYGYTF.

The chain employs TRBV18 and TRBJ1-1; 9 nucleotides align to TRBD1. This CDR3 region has 13 residues. Trimming removed 8 bases from V and 6 bases from J; junction bases left unmatched: 7. The germline V gene encodes CDR1 KGHSH and CDR2 LQKENI. The CDR3 coding sequence is TGTGCCAGCGCCTTGACAGGGGGAGCTGAAGCTTTCTTT. Translating it yields CASALTGGAEAFF.

A note on this clone: The junction does not match germline at one end; this may be a read error. The J gene is TRBJ2-7, the V gene TRBV11-3, with a weak D call TRBD1 (7 bases). This CDR3 has 10 amino acids. Germline V gene lookup returns CDR1 SGHNT and CDR2 YENEEA. The CDR3 region is CGQGGYEQYF. The DNA of the CDR3 is TGCGGGCAGGGGGGCTACGAGCAGTACTTC.

The chain recombines TRBV12-3 or TRBV12-4 with TRBJ2-1; TRBD2 might be the D (6 bases). CDR3 length: 13 amino acids. Trimming cost V 9 bases and J 9 bases, with 18 bases left between them. The CDR3 spells CASGSLAAGEQFF. The CDR3 nucleotides read TGTGCCAGTGGAAGCTTGGCAGCGGGTGAGCAGTTCTTC.

The CDR3 protein is CASTKAGTYNEQFF. DNA for the CDR3: TGTGCCAGCACCAAAGCGGGAACGTACAATGAGCAGTTCTTC. This chain uses TRBV11-2 with TRBJ2-1; 7 nucleotides match TRBD2. The CDR3 extends over 14 amino acids. J was trimmed by 4 bases and V by 7 bases; bases with no gene match: 7. Germline V gene sequence: CDR1 SGHAT, CDR2 FQNNGV.

V and J are TRBV5-1 and TRBJ2-1; 9 positions match TRBD2. CDR1 is SGHRS and CDR2 is YFSETQ in the germline V gene. V was clipped by 7 bases and J by 6 bases; unmatched bases: 11. This CDR3 contains 15 residues. CDR3 protein: CASGRGGGRVNEQFF. The CDR3 DNA is TGCGCCAGCGGTCGTGGTGGCGGGAGGGTCAATGAGCAGTTCTTC. The full variable domain, with the rest looked up from reference TRBV5-1 and TRBJ2-1, is KAGVTQTPRYLIKTRGQQVTLSCSPISGHRSVSWYQQTPGQGLQFLFEYFSETQRNKGNFPGRFSGRQFSNSRSEMNVSTLELGDSALYLCASGRGGGRVNEQFFGPGTRLTVL.

J is TRBJ2-3 and V is TRBV27; possible D gene TRBD1, 6 bases. V was trimmed by 5 bases and J by 1 base, leaving 16 bases between them. The CDR3 has 16 amino acids. From germline, CDR1 is MNHEY and CDR2 SMNVEV (reference sequence). Here the CDR3 DNA reads TGTGCCAGCAGTCCTCAGACAGGTATCGGCACAGATACGCAGTATTTT. Protein: CASSPQTGIGTDTQYF.

The chain is built from TRBV6-5 and TRBJ1-5; maybe TRBD1 (5 bases). CDR3 length: 14 residues. Trimming removed 5 bases at V and 0 bases at J, with 8 bases between. CDR1 MNHEY and CDR2 SVGAGI come from the germline V gene. CDR3 in amino acids: CASSRQYSNQPQHF. CDR3 sequence (DNA): TGTGCCAGCAGTAGACAGTATAGCAATCAGCCCCAGCATTTT.

This chain connects TRBV4-3 to TRBJ2-1; 8 positions match TRBD1. The CDR3 consists of 14 residues. The junction had 2 bases not matched to a gene; V was cut back by 0 bases and J by 7 bases. The germline gives CDR1 LGHNA, CDR2 YSLEER. The CDR3 region is CASSQDTGGNEQFF. The CDR3, as DNA: TGCGCCAGCAGCCAAGATACAGGGGGGAATGAGCAGTTCTTC.

The chain recombines TRBV20-1 with TRBJ2-3; maybe TRBD2 (5 bases). The V gene's germline CDR1 is DFQATT and CDR2 SNEGSKA (reference sequence). The CDR3 extends over 14 amino acids. V shed 3 bases and J shed 1 base, with 11 bases lying between them. CDR3 residues: CSASRLSGTDTQYF. CDR3 coding DNA: TGCAGTGCTAGTAGACTTAGCGGCACAGATACGCAGTATTTT.

This rearrangement joins TRBV30 to TRBJ2-2; the match to TRBD1 covers 7 bases. CDR1 and CDR2 (germline): GTSNPN, SVGIG (reference sequence). The trim removed 3 bases at V and 1 base at J, leaving 2 bases unmatched. CDR3 length equals 14 residues. The CDR3 DNA reads TGTGCCTGGAGGGGACAGATGAACACCGGGGAGCTGTTTTTT. As protein: CAWRGQMNTGELFF.

The CDR3 bases are TGCGCCAGCAGTCAAAGTAGGACAGGGGGCGGGAACACTGAAGCTTTCTTT. It codes for CASSQSRTGGGNTEAFF. This rearrangement joins TRBV23-1 to TRBJ1-1, with 11 bases lining up with TRBD1. TRBV23-1 is flagged as an ORF with uncertain function. This CDR3 contains 17 residues. Trimming cost V 2 bases and J 1 base; bases outside gene matches: 6.

The J gene is TRBJ1-4, the V gene TRBV2, with D possibly matching TRBD1 (5 bases). V lost 6 bases and J 4 bases, leaving 15 bases between the germline ends. Looked up from germline, CDR1 is SNHLY and CDR2 is FYNNEI. This CDR3 spans 15 amino acids. The CDR3, as DNA: TGTGCCAGCAGGCTCGGCGGACAAAATAATGAAAAACTGTTTTTT. This gives the protein CASRLGGQNNEKLFF.

V usage is TRBV3-1 (or the pseudogene TRBV3-2) and J usage is TRBJ2-2; 11 nucleotides match TRBD2. The CDR3 spans 15 residues. Unmatched junction bases numbered 8, after V lost 7 bases and J lost 7 bases. Germline V gives CDR1 LGHDT, CDR2 YNNKEL (reference sequence). The CDR3 DNA follows: TGTGCCAGCAACCGACTAGCGGGATTGAACGGGGAGCTGTTTTTT. Translated: CASNRLAGLNGELFF.

V gene TRBV2 combines with J gene TRBJ2-7; D is possibly TRBD2 (5 bases). The length of the CDR3 is 16 residues. Germline V CDR1 and CDR2: SNHLY, FYNNEI. V lost 8 bases and J 1 base, leaving 21 bases between the germline ends. Here the CDR3 reads CASLLEEVPTSYEQYF. CDR3 nucleotide sequence: TGTGCCAGCCTCTTGGAGGAGGTCCCCACATCCTACGAGCAGTACTTC.

This clone was seen only once. This chain links TRBV19 with TRBJ2-7, with D unresolved. This CDR3 contains 14 residues. Trimming removed 2 bases from V and 3 bases from J, with 11 bases in between. Germline V CDR1 and CDR2: LNHDA, SQIVND (reference sequence). The CDR3 spells CASSIKLYHYEQYF. The CDR3 nucleotides read TGTGCCAGTAGTATAAAGCTATACCACTACGAGCAGTACTTC.

The J gene is TRBJ2-7, the V gene TRBV5-4; 11 bases line up with TRBD2. With V trimmed by 0 bases and J by 1 base, 3 bases remained unmatched. The length of the CDR3 is 16 residues. CDR1 and CDR2 (germline): SGHNT, YYREEE (reference sequence). The CDR3 here is CASSLGTSGLSYEQYF. In DNA form, the CDR3 reads TGTGCCAGCAGCTTGGGGACTAGCGGGCTGTCCTACGAGCAGTACTTC.

The CDR3 reads CAISAPQGASYEQYF. CDR3 sequence (DNA): TGTGCCATCAGCGCCCCCCAGGGGGCTAGTTACGAGCAGTACTTC. This chain joins TRBV10-3 and TRBJ2-7; 8 bases match TRBD1. Germline V CDR1 and CDR2: ENHRY, SYGVKD. Trimming cost V 6 bases and J 4 bases; bases outside gene matches: 11. This CDR3 contains 15 residues.

The V and J genes are TRBV5-1 and TRBJ1-2, with 10 bases lining up with TRBD1. The length of the CDR3 is 14 residues. The germline V gene encodes CDR1 SGHRS and CDR2 YFSETQ. V lost 3 bases to trimming and J lost 7 bases; unmatched junction nucleotides: 6. The CDR3 bases are TGCGCCAGCAGCTACGGGACAGGGGTACTTGGCTACACCTTC. This translates into CASSYGTGVLGYTF.